The clone carrying this TCR beta chain has ten or more counts. V shed 1 base, J shed 4 bases, and the junction held 2 bases outside the gene matches. Germline assignment: CDR1 SGHVS and CDR2 FQNEAQ. This CDR3 is 15 amino acids long. This specimen comes from a study of glioma-infiltrating T cells. The iRepertoire nested amplicon-rescue multiplex PCR amplified TCR alpha and beta CDR3s from RNA. TCRdb re-analysed the multiplex PCR reads in MiXCR, keeping a single row per CDR3 protein. The sample contains approximately 120,000 distinct CDR3 sequences, 23% of which appear only once. The source is a human donor with low-grade glioma or glioblastoma, undergoing nonglioma brain surgery, or in good health (not recorded which). Sequencing used glioma tissue, nonneoplastic brain tissue, or PBMCs (not recorded which). The chain employs TRBV7-8 and TRBJ2-3; 10 bases align to TRBD2. CDR3 DNA: TGTGCCAGCAGCTTAGTAGCGGGAGGACCAGATACGCAGTATTTT. This sequence encodes CASSLVAGGPDTQYF. Looking up the rest from reference TRBV7-8 and TRBJ2-3 gives the full variable domain: GAGVSQSPRYKVAKRGQDVALRCDPISGHVSLFWYQQALGQGPEFLTYFQNEAQLDKSGLPSDRFFAERPEGSVSTLKIQRTQQEDSAVYLCASSLVAGGPDTQYFGPGTRLTVL.